These 7 T cell receptor beta chains share one sample of origin, sequenced in a study of OX40 agonist ivuxolimab in advanced cancers. Sequenced by immunoSEQ multiplex PCR; TCRdb stores in-frame clones only, minus some. Of 40,000 or so clones in the sample, approximately 87% were seen once. Source: CD4+ or CD8+ T cells sorted from blood, taken in a trial of the OX40 agonist ivuxolimab. The source of these receptors is an adult with an advanced solid tumor such as melanoma, head and neck, liver or kidney cancer.

This clone has just one count. The chain joins TRBV7-8 to TRBJ2-7, with 8 bases aligning to TRBD2. The ends lost 5 bases at V and 0 bases at J; junction bases unmatched: 9. Germline loops: CDR1 SGHVS, CDR2 FQNEAQ. The CDR3 has 16 residues. CDR3 protein: CASSPDKGLASYEQYF. The CDR3, as DNA: TGTGCCAGCAGCCCCGATAAAGGACTAGCCTCCTACGAGCAGTACTTC.

This chain links TRBV5-5 with TRBJ2-1, with TRBD2 matching over 15 bases. The ends lost 4 bases at V and 4 bases at J; junction bases unmatched: 0. CDR3 size: 15 residues. Germline lookup yields CDR1 SGHKS and CDR2 YYEKEE (reference sequence). Here the CDR3 DNA reads TGTGCCAGCAGCGGACTAGCGGGAGGGTACAATGAGCAGTTCTTC. Protein sequence: CASSGLAGGYNEQFF.

Concerning this clone: The conserved phenylalanine or tryptophan is not found at the CDR3 terminus, so this likely reflects a read error. The gene calls are TRBV7-9 and TRBJ2-7, with TRBD1 matching over 8 bases. Germline CDR1 is SEHNR and CDR2 is FQNEAQ (reference sequence). This CDR3 is 16 amino acids long. Trimming took 1 base from V and 7 from J; bases not matched to a gene: 12. The CDR3 DNA is TGTGCCAGCAGCTTAGTAGTTGGTGGACAGGGTGTTGAGCAGTACCTC. This sequence encodes CASSLVVGGQGVEQYL.

The V call is TRBV4-1, the J call TRBJ2-7, with 7 bases fitting TRBD1. This CDR3 has 15 amino acids. Per the germline V gene, CDR1 is MGHRA and CDR2 is YSYEKL. J was trimmed by 0 bases and V by 4 bases; bases with no gene match: 6. DNA for the CDR3: TGCGCCAGCAGCCTTTCCCGGGACAGCTCCTACGAGCAGTACTTC. It yields the protein CASSLSRDSSYEQYF.

V and J are TRBV23-1 and TRBJ1-2, with a tentative D call TRBD1 (5 bases). TRBV23-1 is an ORF for which the function is uncertain. Trimming removed 6 bases from V and 4 bases from J, with 18 bases in between. The CDR3 length is 15 residues. The CDR3: CASRSTGRGSYGYTF. Written as DNA, the CDR3 is TGCGCCAGCAGGTCTACAGGTCGAGGTAGCTATGGCTACACCTTC.

The chain links TRBV9 to TRBJ2-3; D gene unclear. The CDR3 runs 15 residues. The V end lost 1 base, the J end lost 2 bases, and 11 bases lay between the germline ends. Germline V gene lookup returns CDR1 SGDLS and CDR2 YYNGEE. The CDR3: CASSVLDGNTDTQYF. The CDR3 DNA follows: TGTGCCAGCAGCGTACTTGACGGTAACACAGATACGCAGTATTTT.

This chain links TRBV2 with TRBJ2-7; TRBD2 aligns across 7 bases. CDR3 length: 14 residues. After removal of 6 bases from V and 2 bases from J, the junction contained 7 bases not matched to a gene. Germline V gene data show CDR1 as SNHLY and CDR2 as FYNNEI. The CDR3 here is CASRGGTAAYEQYF. DNA for the CDR3: TGTGCCAGCAGGGGGGGGACGGCAGCCTACGAGCAGTACTTC.